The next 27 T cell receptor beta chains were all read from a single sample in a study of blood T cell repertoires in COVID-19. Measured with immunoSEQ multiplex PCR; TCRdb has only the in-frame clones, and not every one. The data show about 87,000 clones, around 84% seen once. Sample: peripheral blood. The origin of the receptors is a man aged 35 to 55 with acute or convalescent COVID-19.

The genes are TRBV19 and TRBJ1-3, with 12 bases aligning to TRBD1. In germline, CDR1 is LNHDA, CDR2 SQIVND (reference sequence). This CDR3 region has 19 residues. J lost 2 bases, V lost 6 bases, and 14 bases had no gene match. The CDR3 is CASRSPRGQGASPGNTIYF. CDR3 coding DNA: TGTGCCAGTAGATCACCCCGGGGACAGGGGGCAAGTCCTGGAAACACCATATATTTT.

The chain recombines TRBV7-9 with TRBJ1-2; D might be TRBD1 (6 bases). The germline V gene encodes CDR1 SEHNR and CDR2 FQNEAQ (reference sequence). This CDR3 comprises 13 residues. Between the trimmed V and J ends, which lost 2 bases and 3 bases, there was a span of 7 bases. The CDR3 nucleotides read TGTGCCAGCAGCTTAAACAGGGACTATGGCTACACCTTC. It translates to CASSLNRDYGYTF.

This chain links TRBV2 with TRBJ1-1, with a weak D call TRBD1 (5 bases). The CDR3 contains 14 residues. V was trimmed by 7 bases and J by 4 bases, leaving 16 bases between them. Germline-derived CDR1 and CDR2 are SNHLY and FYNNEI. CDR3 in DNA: TGTGCCAGCACCCCGGGGGGGTGGAGCACTGAAGCTTTCTTT. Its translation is CASTPGGWSTEAFF.

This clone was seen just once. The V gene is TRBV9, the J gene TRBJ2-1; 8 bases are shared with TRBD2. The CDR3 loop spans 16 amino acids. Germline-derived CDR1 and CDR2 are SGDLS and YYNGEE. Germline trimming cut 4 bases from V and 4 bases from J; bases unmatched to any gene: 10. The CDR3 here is CASSRGLEGRYNEQFF. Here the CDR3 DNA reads TGTGCCAGCAGCCGGGGACTAGAAGGGAGGTACAATGAGCAGTTCTTC. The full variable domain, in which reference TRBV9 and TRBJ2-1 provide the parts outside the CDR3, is DSGVTQTPKHLITATGQRVTLRCSPRSGDLSVYWYQQSLDQGLQFLIQYYNGEERAKGNILERFSAQQFPDLHSELNLSSLELGDSALYFCASSRGLEGRYNEQFFGPGTRLTVL.

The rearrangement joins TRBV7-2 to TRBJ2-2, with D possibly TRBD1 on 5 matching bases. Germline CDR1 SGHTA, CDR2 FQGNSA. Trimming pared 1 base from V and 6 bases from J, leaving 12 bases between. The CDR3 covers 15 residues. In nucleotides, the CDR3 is TGTGCCAGCAGCTTAGTCCTCCTAGGGGCCGGGGAGCTGTTTTTT. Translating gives CASSLVLLGAGELFF.

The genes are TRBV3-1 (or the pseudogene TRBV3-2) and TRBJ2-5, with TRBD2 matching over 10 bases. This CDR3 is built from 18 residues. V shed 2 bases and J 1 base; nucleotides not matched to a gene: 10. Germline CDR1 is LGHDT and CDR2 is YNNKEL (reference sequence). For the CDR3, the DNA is TGTGCCAGCAGCCAACTACTGGGGGGACTAGCGACCCAAGAGACCCAGTACTTC. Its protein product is CASSQLLGGLATQETQYF.

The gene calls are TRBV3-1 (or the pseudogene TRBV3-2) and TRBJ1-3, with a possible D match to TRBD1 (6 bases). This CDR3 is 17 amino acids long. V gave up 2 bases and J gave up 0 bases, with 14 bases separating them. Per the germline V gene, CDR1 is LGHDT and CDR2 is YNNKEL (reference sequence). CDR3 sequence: CASSQSLRGASGNTIYF. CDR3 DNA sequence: TGTGCCAGCAGCCAATCTCTCCGGGGGGCCTCTGGAAACACCATATATTTT.

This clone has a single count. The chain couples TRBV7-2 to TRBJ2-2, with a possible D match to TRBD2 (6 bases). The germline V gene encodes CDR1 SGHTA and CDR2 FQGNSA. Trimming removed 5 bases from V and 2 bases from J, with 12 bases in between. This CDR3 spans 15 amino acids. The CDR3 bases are TGTGCCAGCAGCGTTCCGGGACTCAACACCGGGGAGCTGTTTTTT. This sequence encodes CASSVPGLNTGELFF.

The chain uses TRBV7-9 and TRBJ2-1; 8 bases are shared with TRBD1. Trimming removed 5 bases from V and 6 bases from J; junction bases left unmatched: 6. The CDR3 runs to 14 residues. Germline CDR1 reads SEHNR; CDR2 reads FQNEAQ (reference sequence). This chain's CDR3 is CASSLGQVGNEQFF. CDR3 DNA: TGTGCCAGCAGCCTGGGACAGGTTGGCAATGAGCAGTTCTTC.

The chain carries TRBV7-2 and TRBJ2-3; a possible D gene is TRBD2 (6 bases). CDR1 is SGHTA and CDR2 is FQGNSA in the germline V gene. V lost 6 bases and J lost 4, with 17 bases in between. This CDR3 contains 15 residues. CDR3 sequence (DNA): TGTGCCAGCAGGGGGGGAGCGCCCTTTGCAGATACGCAGTATTTT. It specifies CASRGGAPFADTQYF. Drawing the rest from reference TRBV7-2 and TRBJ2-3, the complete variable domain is GAGVSQSPSNKVTEKGKDVELRCDPISGHTALYWYRQSLGQGLEFLIYFQGNSAPDKSGLPSDRFSAERTGGSVSTLTIQRTQQEDSAVYLCASRGGAPFADTQYFGPGTRLTVL.

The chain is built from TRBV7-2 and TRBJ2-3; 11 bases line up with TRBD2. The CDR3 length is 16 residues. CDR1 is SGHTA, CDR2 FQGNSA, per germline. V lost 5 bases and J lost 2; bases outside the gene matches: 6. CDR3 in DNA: TGTGCCAGCAGCCCTATAGCGGGGGGGCCCACAGATACGCAGTATTTT. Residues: CASSPIAGGPTDTQYF.

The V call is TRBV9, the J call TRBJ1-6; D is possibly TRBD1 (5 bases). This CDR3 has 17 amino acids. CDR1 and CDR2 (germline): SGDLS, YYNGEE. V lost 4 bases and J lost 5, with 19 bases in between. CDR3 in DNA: TGTGCCAGCAGCCCCTCCGGGGGGGGGTCGAATAATTCACCCCTCCACTTT. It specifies CASSPSGGGSNNSPLHF.

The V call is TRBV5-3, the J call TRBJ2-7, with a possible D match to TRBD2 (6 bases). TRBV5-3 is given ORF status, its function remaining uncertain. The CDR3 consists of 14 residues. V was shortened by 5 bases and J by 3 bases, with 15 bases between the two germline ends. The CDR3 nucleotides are TGTGCCAGAAGGTCCCCTAGCGCAAACTACGAGCAGTACTTC. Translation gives CARRSPSANYEQYF.

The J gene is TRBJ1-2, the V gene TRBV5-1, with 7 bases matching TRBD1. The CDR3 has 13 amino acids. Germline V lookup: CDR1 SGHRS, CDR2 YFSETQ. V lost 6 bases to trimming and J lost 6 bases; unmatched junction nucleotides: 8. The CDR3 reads CASNPTGLDGYTF. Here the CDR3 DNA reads TGCGCCAGCAACCCGACAGGGTTGGATGGCTACACCTTC.

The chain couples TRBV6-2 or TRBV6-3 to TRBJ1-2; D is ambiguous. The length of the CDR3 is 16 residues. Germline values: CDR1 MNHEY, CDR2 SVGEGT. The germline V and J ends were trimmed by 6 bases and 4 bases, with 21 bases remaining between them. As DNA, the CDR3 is TGTGCCAGCAGCCCGGCAATTACGCGTAGCCTCTATGGCTACACCTTC. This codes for CASSPAITRSLYGYTF.

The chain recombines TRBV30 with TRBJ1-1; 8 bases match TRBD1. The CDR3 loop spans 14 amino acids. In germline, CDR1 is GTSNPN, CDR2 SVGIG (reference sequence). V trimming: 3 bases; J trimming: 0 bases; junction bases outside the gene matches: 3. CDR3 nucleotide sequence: TGTGCCTGGAGGCGACAGGGGATGAACACTGAAGCTTTCTTT. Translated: CAWRRQGMNTEAFF.

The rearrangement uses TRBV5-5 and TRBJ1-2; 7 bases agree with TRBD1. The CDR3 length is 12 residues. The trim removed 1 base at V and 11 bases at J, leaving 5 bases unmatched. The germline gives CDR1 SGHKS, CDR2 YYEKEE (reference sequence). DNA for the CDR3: TGTGCCAGCAGCTTGTCGGGACAGAAATACACCTTC. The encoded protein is CASSLSGQKYTF. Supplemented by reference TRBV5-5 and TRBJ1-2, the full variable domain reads DAGVTQSPTHLIKTRGQQVTLRCSPISGHKSVSWYQQVLGQGPQFIFQYYEKEERGRGNFPDRFSARQFPNYSSELNVNALLLGDSALYLCASSLSGQKYTFGSGTRLTVV.

This chain's CDR3 is CASSPWGREVDGYTF. CDR3 nucleotide sequence: TGTGCCAGCAGCCCGTGGGGCAGGGAAGTAGATGGCTACACCTTC. V and J are TRBV9 and TRBJ1-2, with a tentative D call TRBD1 (5 bases). Germline V CDR1 and CDR2: SGDLS, YYNGEE. This CDR3 contains 15 residues. V was pared by 4 bases and J by 6 bases, with 19 bases between.

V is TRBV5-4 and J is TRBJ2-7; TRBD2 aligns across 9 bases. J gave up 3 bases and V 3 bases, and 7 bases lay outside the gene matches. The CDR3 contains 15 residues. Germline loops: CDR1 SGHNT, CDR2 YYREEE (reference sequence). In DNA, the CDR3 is TGTGCCAGCAGCTATGGGACTAGCCAAAACTACGAGCAGTACTTC. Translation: CASSYGTSQNYEQYF.

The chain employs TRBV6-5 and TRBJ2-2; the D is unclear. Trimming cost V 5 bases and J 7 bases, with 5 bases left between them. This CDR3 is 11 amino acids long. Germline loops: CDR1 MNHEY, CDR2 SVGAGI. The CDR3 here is CASSRGGELFF. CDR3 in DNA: TGTGCCAGCAGTCGAGGCGGGGAGCTGTTTTTT.

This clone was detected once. DNA for the CDR3: TGTGCCTGGAGTAACAGGGGGGAGACCCAGTACTTC. As protein: CAWSNRGETQYF. The chain links TRBV30 to TRBJ2-5; the match to TRBD1 covers 8 bases. The V gene end was trimmed by 2 bases and the J gene end by 5 bases; junction bases not matched to a gene: 1. Germline CDR1 and CDR2: GTSNPN and SVGIG (reference sequence). This CDR3 is built from 12 residues.

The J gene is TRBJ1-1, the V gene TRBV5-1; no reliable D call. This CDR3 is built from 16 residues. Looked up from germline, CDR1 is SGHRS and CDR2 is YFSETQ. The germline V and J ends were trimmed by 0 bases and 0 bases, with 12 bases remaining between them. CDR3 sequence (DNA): TGCGCCAGCAGCTTGGATCGTCGGTCCATGAACACTGAAGCTTTCTTT. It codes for CASSLDRRSMNTEAFF. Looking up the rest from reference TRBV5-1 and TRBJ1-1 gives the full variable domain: KAGVTQTPRYLIKTRGQQVTLSCSPISGHRSVSWYQQTPGQGLQFLFEYFSETQRNKGNFPGRFSGRQFSNSRSEMNVSTLELGDSALYLCASSLDRRSMNTEAFFGQGTRLTVV.

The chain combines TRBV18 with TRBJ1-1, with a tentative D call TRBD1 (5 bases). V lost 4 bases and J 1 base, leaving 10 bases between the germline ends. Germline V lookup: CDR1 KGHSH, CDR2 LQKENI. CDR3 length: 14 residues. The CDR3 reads CASSLTEKNTEAFF. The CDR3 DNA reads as TGTGCCAGCTCACTGACAGAAAAGAACACTGAAGCTTTCTTT. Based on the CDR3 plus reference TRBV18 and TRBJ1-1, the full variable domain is NAGVMQNPRHLVRRRGQEARLRCSPMKGHSHVYWYRQLPEEGLKFMVYLQKENIIDESGMPKERFSAEFPKEGPSILRIQQVVRGDSAAYFCASSLTEKNTEAFFGQGTRLTVV.

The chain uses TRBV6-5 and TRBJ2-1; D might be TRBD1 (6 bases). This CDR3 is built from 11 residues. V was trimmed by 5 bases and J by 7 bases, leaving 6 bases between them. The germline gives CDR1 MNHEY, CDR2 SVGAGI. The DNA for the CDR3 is TGTGCCAGCAGTCAGGGGAATGAGCAGTTCTTC. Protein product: CASSQGNEQFF.

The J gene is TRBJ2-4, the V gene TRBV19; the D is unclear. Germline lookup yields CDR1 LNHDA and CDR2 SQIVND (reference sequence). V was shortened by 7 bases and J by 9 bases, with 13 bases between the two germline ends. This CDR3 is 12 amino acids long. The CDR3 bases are TGTGCCAGTACAGGCCTGAGTAGCATTCAGTACTTC. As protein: CASTGLSSIQYF.

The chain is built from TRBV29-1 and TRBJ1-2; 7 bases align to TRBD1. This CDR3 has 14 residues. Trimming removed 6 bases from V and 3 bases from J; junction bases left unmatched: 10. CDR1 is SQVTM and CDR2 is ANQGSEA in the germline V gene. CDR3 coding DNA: TGCAGCGTGGATAACAGGGGCGGAGACTATGGCTACACCTTC. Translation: CSVDNRGGDYGYTF.

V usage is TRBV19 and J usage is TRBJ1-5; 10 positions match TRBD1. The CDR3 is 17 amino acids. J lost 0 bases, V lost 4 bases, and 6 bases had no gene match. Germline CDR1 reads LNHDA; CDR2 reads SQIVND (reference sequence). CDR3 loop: CASSSGTGVNSNQPQHF. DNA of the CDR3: TGTGCCAGTAGTAGCGGGACAGGGGTCAATAGCAATCAGCCCCAGCATTTT.